The clone carrying this T cell receptor (beta chain) was seen ten or more times. Its target is not known. This entry comes from a study of T cell responses to AZD1222 COVID-19 vaccine. Findings of the study overall: There were mostly white British donors and more females than males, and clonal diversity was possibly underestimated. CD4 TCRs associated with vaccination spanned spike, dominating at 160-218 and 743-854.

Sequencing was performed with immunoSEQ multiplex PCR; in TCRdb, only in-frame clones are kept and a portion is missing. This sample has roughly 120,000 clones; around 84% occur once, and the top ten carry about 16%. This clonotype was sampled from an adult who received the AZD1222 COVID-19 vaccine. The material was peripheral blood, obtained 28 days after the second AZD1222 dose.

DNA of the CDR3: TGTGCCAGCAGCCCCTCCCGCGACTCTGGAAACACCATATATTTT. It is translated as CASSPSRDSGNTIYF. This chain links TRBV27 with TRBJ1-3; no firm D call. V was shortened by 6 bases and J by 0 bases, with 12 bases between the two germline ends. Germline assignment: CDR1 MNHEY and CDR2 SMNVEV (reference sequence). The CDR3 consists of 15 residues.